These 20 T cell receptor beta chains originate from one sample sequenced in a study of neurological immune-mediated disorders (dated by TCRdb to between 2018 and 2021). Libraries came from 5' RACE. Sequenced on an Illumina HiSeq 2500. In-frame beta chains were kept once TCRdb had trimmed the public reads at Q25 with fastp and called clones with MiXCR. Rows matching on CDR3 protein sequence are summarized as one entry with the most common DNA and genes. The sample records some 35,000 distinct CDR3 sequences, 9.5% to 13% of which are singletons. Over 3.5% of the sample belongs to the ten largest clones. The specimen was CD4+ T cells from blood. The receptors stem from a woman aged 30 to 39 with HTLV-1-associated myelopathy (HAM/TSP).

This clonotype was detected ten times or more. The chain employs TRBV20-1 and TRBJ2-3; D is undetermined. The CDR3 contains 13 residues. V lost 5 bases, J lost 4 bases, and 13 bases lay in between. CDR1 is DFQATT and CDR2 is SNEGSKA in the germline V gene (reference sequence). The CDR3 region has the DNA TGCAGTGCTCAGACCGCGGCCCCAGATACGCAGTATTTT. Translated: CSAQTAAPDTQYF.

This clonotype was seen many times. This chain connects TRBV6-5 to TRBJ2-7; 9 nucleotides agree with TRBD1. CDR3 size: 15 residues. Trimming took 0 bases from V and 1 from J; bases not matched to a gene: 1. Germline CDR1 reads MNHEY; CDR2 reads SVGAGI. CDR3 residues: CASSYSGTGSYEQYF. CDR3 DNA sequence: TGTGCCAGCAGTTACTCCGGGACAGGGTCCTACGAGCAGTACTTC.

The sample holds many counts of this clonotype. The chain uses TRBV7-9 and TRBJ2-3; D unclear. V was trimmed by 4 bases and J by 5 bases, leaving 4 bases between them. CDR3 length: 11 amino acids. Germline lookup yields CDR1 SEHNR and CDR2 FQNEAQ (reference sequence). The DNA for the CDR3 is TGTGCCAGCAGCTCCCAAGATACGCAGTATTTT. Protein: CASSSQDTQYF.

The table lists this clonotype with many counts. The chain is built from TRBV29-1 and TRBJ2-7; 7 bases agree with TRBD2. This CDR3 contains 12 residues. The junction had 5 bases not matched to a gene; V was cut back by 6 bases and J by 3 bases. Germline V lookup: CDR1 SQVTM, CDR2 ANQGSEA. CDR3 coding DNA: TGCAGCGTCCAGACTAGCAGCTACGAGCAGTACTTC. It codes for CSVQTSSYEQYF.

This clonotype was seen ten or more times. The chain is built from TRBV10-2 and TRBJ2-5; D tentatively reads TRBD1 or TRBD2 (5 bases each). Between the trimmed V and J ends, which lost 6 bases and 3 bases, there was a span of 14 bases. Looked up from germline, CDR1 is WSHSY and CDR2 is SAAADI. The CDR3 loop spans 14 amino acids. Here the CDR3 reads CASREVGREETQYF. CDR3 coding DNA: TGCGCCAGCAGGGAGGTGGGCAGGGAAGAGACCCAGTACTTC.

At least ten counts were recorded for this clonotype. This CDR3 reads CASSFGTSYEQYF. In DNA, the CDR3 is TGTGCCAGCAGTTTTGGCACCTCCTACGAGCAGTACTTC. This rearrangement joins TRBV12-3 or TRBV12-4 to TRBJ2-7, with D unclear. V lost 3 bases and J 0 bases, leaving 6 bases between the germline ends. This CDR3 is 13 amino acids long.

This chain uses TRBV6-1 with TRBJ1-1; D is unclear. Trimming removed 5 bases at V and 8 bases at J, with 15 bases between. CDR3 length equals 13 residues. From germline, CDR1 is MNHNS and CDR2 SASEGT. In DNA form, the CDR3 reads TGTGCCAGCAGTAACCGACGTGAGGTAGAAGCTTTCTTT. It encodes CASSNRREVEAFF.

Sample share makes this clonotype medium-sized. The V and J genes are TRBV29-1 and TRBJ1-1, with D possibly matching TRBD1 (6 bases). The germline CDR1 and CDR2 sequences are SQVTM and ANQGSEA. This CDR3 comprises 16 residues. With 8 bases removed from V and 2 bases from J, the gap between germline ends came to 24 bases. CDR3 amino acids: CSTGKDRGGVNTEAFF. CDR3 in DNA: TGCAGCACCGGAAAGGACAGAGGAGGGGTAAACACTGAAGCTTTCTTT.

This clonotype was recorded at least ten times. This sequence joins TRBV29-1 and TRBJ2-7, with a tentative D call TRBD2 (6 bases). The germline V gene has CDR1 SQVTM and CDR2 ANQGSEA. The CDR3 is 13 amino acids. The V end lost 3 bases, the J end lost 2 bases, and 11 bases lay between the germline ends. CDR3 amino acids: CSVDGGHPYEQYF. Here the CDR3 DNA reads TGCAGCGTTGACGGGGGTCACCCCTACGAGCAGTACTTC.

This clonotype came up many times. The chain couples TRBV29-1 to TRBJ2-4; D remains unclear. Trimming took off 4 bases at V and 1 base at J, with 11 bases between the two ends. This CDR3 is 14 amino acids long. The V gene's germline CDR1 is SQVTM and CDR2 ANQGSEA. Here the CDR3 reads CSVVYGTAKNIQYF. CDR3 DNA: TGCAGCGTTGTATACGGAACGGCCAAAAACATTCAGTACTTC.

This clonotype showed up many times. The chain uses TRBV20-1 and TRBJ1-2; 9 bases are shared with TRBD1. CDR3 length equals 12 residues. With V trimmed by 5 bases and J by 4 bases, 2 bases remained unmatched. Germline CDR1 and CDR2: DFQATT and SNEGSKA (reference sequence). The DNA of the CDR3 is TGCAGTGCTCCGACAGGGGGCTATGGCTACACCTTC. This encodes CSAPTGGYGYTF.

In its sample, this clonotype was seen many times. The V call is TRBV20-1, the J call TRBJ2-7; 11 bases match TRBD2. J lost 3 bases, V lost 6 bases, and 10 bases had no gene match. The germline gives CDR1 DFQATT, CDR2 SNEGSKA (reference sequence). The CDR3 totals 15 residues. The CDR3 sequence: CSAAGTGTSGYEQYF. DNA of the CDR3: TGCAGTGCCGCCGGGACCGGGACTAGCGGCTACGAGCAGTACTTC.

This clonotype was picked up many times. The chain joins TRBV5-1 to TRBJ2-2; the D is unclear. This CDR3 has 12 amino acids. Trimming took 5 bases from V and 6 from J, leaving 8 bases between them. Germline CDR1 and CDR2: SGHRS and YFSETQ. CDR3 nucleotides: TGCGCCAGCAGTCACGTAGCCGGGGAGCTGTTTTTT. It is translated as CASSHVAGELFF. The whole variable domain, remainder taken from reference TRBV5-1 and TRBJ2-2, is KAGVTQTPRYLIKTRGQQVTLSCSPISGHRSVSWYQQTPGQGLQFLFEYFSETQRNKGNFPGRFSGRQFSNSRSEMNVSTLELGDSALYLCASSHVAGELFFGEGSRLTVL.

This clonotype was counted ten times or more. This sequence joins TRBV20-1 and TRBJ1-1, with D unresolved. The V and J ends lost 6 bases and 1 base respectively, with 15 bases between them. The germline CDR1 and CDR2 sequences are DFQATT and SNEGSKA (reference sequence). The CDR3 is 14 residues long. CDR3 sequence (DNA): TGCAGTGCCCATAAAGGGAGAGGGAACACTGAAGCTTTCTTT. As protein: CSAHKGRGNTEAFF.

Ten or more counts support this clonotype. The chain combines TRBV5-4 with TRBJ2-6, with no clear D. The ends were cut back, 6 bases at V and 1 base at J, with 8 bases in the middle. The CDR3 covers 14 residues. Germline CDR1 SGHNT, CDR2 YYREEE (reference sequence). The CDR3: CASKVGSGANVLTF. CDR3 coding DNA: TGTGCCAGCAAGGTGGGGTCTGGGGCCAACGTCCTGACTTTC.

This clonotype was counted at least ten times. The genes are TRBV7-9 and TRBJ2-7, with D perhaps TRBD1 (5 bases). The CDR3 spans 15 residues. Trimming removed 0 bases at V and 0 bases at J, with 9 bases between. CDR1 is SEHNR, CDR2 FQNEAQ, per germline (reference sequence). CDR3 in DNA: TGTGCCAGCAGCTTAGCGCGACAGCCCTCCTACGAGCAGTACTTC. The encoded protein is CASSLARQPSYEQYF.

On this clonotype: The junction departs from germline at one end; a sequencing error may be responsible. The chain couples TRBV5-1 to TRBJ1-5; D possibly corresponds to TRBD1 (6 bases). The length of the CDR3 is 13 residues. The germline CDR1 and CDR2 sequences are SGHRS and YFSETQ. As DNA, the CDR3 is TGCGCCAGCAGCGGCGGGGGCGGCCAGCCCCATAATTTT. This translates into CASSGGGGQPHNF.

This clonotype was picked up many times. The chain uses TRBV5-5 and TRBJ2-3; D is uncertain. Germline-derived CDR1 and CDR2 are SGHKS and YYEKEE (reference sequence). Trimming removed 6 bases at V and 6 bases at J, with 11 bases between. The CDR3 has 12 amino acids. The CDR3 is CASTEALDTQYF. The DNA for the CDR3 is TGTGCCAGCACCGAGGCTTTGGATACGCAGTATTTT.

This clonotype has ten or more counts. CDR3 residues: CASRHSLATSGLSYNEQFF. The CDR3 region has the DNA TGTGCCAGCAGACACTCTCTCGCGACTAGCGGGCTGTCCTACAATGAGCAGTTCTTC. The chain joins TRBV12-3 or TRBV12-4 to TRBJ2-1, with TRBD2 matching 10 bases. The CDR3 runs 19 residues. Trimming took 6 bases from V and 1 from J; bases not matched to a gene: 15.

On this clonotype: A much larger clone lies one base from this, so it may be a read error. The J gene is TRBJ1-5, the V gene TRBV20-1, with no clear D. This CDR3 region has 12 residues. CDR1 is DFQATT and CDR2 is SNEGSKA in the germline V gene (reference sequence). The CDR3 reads CSARESNQTQHF. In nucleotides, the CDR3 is TGCAGTGCTCGCGAAAGCAATCAGACCCAGCATTTT.